The sequence of this T cell receptor (beta chain) was determined in a study of early T cells in non-severe SARS-CoV-2 infection. TCRdb itself ran the 5' RACE reads through MiXCR, one entry per CDR3 protein. The profile shows 70,000 to 90,000 distinct CDR3 sequences, roughly 12% of them singletons. This clonotype was observed many times. The CDR3 sequence is 12 residues long. Per the germline V gene, CDR1 is SEHNR and CDR2 is FQNEAQ (reference sequence). With 2 bases removed from V and 4 bases from J, the gap between germline ends came to 4 bases. The sample was whole blood. The TCR comes from an adult who was a healthcare worker with PCR-confirmed SARS-CoV-2 infection or an uninfected control (not recorded which). This rearrangement joins TRBV7-9 to TRBJ2-3; D is undetermined. The CDR3 region is CASSLWADTQYF. DNA of the CDR3: TGTGCCAGCAGCTTATGGGCAGATACGCAGTATTTT.